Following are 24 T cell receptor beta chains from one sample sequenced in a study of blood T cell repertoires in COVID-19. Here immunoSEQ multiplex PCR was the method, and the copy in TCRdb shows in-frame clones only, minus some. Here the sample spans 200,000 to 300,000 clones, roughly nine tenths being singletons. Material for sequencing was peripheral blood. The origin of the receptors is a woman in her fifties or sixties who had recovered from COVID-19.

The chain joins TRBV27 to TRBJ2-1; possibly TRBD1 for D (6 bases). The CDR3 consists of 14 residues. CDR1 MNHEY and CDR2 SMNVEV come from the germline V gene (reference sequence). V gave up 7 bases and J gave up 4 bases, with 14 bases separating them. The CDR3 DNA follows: TGTGCCAGCACCCGAGGGGGAGTTTACAATGAGCAGTTCTTC. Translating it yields CASTRGGVYNEQFF.

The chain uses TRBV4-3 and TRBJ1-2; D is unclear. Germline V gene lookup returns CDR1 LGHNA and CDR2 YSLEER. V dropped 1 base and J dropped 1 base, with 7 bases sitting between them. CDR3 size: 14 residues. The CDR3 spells CASSQVAVNYGYTF. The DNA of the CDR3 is TGCGCCAGCAGCCAAGTTGCAGTTAACTATGGCTACACCTTC.

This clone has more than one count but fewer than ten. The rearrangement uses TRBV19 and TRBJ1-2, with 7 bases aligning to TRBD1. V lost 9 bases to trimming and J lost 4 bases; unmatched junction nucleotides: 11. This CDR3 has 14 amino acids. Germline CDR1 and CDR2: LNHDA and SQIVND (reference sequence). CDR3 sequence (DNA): TGTGCCAGCGGAGGGGACAGCCGGGTCTATGGCTACACCTTC. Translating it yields CASGGDSRVYGYTF.

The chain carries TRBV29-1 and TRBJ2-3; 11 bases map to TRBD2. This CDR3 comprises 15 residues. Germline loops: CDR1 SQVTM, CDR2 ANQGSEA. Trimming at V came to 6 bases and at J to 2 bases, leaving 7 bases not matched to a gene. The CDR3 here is CSVTGTSGPTDTQYF. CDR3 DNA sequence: TGCAGCGTGACCGGGACTAGCGGACCCACAGATACGCAGTATTTT.

The CDR3 bases are TGTGCCAGCAGCTATGGACTAGCGGGGGAGAGGGGCACAGATACGCAGTATTTT. Translating it yields CASSYGLAGERGTDTQYF. The chain combines TRBV11-3 with TRBJ2-3; TRBD2 agrees at 13 bases. CDR1 and CDR2 (germline): SGHNT, YENEEA. CDR3 size: 18 residues. After removal of 4 bases from V and 1 base from J, the junction contained 8 bases not matched to a gene.

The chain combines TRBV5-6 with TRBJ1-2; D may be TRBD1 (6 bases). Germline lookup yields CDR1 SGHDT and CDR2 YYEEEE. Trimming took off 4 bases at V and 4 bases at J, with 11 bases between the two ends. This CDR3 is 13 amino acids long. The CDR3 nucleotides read TGTGCCAGCAGCCTGGACAGCCTCTATGGCTACACCTTC. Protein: CASSLDSLYGYTF.

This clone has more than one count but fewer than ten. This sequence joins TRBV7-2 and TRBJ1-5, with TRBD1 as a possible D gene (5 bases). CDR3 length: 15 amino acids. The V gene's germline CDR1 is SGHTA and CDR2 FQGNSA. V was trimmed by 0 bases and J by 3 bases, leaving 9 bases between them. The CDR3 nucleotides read TGTGCCAGCAGCTTAGCAGGGGCCCTCAATCAGCCCCAGCATTTT. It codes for CASSLAGALNQPQHF.

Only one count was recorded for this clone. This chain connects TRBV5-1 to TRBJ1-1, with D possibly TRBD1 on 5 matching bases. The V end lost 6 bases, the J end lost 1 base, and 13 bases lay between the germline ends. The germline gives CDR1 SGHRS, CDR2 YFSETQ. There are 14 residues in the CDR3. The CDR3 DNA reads TGCGCCAGCAAAACCGGGACTGCGAACACTGAAGCTTTCTTT. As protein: CASKTGTANTEAFF.

The CDR3, as DNA: TGCGCCAGCAGTCGCCAGGGGGCACGGTGCGGGCAGTATTTT. It encodes CASSRQGARCGQYF. J is TRBJ2-3 and V is TRBV23-1; 8 bases line up with TRBD1. TRBV23-1 is an ORF; its function is uncertain. Trimming took 4 bases from V and 11 from J; bases not matched to a gene: 11. The CDR3 is 14 residues long.

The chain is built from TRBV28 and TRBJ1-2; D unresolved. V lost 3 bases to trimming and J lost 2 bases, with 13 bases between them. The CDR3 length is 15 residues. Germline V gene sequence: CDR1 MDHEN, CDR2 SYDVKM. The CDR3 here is CASSLPTARNYGYTF. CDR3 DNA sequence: TGTGCCAGCAGTTTGCCGACGGCGAGGAACTATGGCTACACCTTC.

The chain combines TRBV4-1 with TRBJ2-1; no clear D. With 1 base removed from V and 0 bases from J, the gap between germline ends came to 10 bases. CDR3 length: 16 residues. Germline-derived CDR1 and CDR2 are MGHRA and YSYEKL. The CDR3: CASSQGNYGSYNEQFF. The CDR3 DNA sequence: TGCGCCAGCAGCCAAGGAAACTACGGCTCCTACAATGAGCAGTTCTTC.

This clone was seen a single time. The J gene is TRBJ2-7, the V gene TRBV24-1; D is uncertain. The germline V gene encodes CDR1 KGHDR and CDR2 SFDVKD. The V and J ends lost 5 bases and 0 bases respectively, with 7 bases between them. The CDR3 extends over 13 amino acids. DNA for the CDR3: TGTGCCACCAGTGGTGCAGTCTCCTACGAGCAGTACTTC. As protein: CATSGAVSYEQYF.

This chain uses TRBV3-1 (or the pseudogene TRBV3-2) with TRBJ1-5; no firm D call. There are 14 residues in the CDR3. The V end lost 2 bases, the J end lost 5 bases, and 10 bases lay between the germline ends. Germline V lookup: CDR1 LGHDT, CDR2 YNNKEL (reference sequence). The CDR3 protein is CASSQRRGYQPQHF. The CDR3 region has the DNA TGTGCCAGCAGCCAACGGCGGGGTTATCAGCCCCAGCATTTT.

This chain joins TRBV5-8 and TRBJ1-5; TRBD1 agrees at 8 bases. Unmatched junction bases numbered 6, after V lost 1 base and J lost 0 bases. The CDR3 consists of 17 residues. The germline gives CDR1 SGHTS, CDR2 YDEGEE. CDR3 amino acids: CASSLSQGANSNQPQHF. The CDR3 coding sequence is TGTGCCAGCAGCTTGTCTCAGGGGGCAAATAGCAATCAGCCCCAGCATTTT.

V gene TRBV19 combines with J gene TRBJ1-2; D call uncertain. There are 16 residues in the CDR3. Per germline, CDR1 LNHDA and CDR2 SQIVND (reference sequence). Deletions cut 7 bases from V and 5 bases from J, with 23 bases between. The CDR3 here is CASNSPSRGDGYGYTF. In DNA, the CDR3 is TGTGCCAGTAACTCGCCATCCCGCGGCGATGGGTATGGCTACACCTTC.

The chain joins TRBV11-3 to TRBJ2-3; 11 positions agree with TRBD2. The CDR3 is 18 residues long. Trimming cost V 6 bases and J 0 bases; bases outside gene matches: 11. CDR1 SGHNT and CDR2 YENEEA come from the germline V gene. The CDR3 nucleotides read TGTGCCAGCAGTCCCGGTAGCGGGGGGGCAACTAGCACAGATACGCAGTATTTT. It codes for CASSPGSGGATSTDTQYF.

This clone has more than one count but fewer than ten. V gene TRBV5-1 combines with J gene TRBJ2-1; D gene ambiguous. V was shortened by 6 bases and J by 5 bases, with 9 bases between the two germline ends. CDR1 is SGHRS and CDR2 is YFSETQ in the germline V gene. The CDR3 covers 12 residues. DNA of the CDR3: TGCGCCAGCAATCCGGAGAACAATGAGCAGTTCTTC. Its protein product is CASNPENNEQFF.

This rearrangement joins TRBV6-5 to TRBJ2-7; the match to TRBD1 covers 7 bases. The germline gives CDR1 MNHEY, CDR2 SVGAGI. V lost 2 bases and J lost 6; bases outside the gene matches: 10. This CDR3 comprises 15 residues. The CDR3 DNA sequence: TGTGCCAGCAGTTACGTGGCAGGGGGTTTCGGCGAGCAGTACTTC. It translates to CASSYVAGGFGEQYF.

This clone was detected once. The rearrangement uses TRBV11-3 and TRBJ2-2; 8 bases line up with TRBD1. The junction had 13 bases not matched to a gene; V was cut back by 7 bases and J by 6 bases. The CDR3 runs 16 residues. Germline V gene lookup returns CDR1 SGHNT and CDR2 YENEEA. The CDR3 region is CASTHGTGGGPGELFF. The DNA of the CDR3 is TGTGCCAGCACCCACGGTACAGGGGGAGGCCCCGGGGAGCTGTTTTTT.

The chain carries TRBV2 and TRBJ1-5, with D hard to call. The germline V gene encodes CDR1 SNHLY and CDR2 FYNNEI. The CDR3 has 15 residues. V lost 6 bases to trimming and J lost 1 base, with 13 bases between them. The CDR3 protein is CASRPAGHSNQPQHF. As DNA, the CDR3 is TGTGCCAGCAGGCCCGCGGGTCACAGCAATCAGCCCCAGCATTTT.

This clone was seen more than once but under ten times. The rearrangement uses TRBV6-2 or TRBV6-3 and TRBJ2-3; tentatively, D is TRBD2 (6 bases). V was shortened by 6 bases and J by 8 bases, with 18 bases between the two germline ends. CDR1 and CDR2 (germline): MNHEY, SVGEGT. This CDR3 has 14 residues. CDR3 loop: CASSTGTRSGTQYF. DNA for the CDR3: TGTGCCAGCAGCACCGGGACTCGGTCGGGTACGCAGTATTTT.

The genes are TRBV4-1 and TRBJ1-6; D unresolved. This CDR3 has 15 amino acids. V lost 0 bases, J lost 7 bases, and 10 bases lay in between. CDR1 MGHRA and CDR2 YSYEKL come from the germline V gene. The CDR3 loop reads CASSQDRVENSPLHF. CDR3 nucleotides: TGCGCCAGCAGCCAAGACCGGGTCGAAAATTCACCCCTCCACTTT.

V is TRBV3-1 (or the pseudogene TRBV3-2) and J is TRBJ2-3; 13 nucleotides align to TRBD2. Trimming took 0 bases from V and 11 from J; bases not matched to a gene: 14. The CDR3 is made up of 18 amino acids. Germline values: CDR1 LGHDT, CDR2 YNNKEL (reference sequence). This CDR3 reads CASSQDWAGTSGARKQYF. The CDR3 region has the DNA TGTGCCAGCAGCCAAGATTGGGCCGGGACTAGCGGGGCCCGGAAGCAGTATTTT.

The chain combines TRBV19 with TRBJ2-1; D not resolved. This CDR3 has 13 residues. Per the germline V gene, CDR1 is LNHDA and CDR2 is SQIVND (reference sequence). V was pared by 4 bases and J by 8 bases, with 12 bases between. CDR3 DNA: TGTGCCAGTAGTAAGCTCTCTATAGATGAGCAGTTCTTC. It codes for CASSKLSIDEQFF.